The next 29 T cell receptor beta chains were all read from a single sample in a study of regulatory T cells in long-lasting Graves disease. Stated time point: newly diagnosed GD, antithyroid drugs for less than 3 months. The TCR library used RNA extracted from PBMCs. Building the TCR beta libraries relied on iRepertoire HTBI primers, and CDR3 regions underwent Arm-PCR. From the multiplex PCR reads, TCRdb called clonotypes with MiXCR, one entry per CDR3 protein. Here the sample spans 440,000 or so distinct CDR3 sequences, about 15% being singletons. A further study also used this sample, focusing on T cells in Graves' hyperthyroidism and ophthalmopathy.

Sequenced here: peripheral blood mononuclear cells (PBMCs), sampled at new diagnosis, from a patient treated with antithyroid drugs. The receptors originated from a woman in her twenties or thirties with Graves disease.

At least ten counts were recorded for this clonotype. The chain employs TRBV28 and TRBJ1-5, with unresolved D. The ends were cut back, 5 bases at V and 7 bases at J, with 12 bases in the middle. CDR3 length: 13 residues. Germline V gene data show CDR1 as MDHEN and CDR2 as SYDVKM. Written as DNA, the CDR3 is TGTGCCAGCAGTGCAGTTGTCGGGCAGCCCCAGCATTTT. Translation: CASSAVVGQPQHF.

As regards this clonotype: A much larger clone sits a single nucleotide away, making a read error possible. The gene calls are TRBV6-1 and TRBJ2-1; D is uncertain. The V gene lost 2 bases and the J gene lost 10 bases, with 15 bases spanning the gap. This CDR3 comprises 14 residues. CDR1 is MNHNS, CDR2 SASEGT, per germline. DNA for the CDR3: TGTGCCAGCAGTGAAAGCCACTTCTTCGTGGAGCAGTTCTTC. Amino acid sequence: CASSESHFFVEQFF.

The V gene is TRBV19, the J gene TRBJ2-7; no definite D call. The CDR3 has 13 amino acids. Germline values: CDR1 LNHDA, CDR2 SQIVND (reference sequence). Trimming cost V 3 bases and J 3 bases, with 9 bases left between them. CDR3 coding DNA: TGTGCCAGTAGTATTCACAACAGCTACGAGCAGTACTTC. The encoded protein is CASSIHNSYEQYF.

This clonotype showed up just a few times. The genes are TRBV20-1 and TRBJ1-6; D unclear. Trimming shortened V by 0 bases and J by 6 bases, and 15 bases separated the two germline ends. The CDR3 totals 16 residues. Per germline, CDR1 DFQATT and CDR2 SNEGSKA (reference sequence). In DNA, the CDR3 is TGCAGTGCTAGAGACCTAGGAGAGGTTTCTAATTCACCCCTCCACTTT. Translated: CSARDLGEVSNSPLHF.

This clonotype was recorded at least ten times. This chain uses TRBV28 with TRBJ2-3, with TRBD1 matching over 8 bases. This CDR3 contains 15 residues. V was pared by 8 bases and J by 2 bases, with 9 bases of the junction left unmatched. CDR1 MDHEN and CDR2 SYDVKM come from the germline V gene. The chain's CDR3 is CASVSGGTPTDTQYF. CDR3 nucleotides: TGTGCCAGCGTATCAGGGGGCACTCCCACAGATACGCAGTATTTT.

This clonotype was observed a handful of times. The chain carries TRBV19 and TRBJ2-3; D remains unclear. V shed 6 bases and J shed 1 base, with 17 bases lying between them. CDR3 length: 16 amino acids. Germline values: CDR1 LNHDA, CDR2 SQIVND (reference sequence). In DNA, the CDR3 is TGTGCCAGTAGAGGTGGGCCAAGGTCAGGCACAGATACGCAGTATTTT. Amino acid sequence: CASRGGPRSGTDTQYF. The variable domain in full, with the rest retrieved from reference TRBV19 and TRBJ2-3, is DGGITQSPKYLFRKEGQNVTLSCEQNLNHDAMYWYRQDPGQGLRLIYYSQIVNDFQKGDIAEGYSVSREKKESFPLTVTSAQKNPTAFYLCASRGGPRSGTDTQYFGPGTRLTVL.

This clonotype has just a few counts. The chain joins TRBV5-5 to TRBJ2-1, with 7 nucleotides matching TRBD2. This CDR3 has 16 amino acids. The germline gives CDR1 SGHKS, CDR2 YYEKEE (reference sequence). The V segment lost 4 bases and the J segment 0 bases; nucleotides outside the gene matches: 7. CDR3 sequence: CASSGGVGRSYNEQFF. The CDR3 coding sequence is TGTGCCAGCAGCGGGGGGGTTGGGCGCTCCTACAATGAGCAGTTCTTC.

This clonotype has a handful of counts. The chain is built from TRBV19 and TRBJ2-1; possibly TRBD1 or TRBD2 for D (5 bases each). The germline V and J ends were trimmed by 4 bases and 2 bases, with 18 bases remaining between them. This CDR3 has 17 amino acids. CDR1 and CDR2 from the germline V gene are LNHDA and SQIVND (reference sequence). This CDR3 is CASSTGAWKPPYNEQFF. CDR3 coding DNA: TGTGCCAGTAGTACCGGGGCCTGGAAGCCACCCTACAATGAGCAGTTCTTC.

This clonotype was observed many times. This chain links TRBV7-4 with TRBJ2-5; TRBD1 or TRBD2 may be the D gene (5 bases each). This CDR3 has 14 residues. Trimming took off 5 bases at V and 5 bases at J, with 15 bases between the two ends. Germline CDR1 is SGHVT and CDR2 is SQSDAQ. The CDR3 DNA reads TGTGCCAGCAGCGTGCGACACGGGGCGGAGACCCAGTACTTC. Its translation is CASSVRHGAETQYF.

The CDR3 is CASSPKTGVFTDTQYF. CDR3 DNA: TGCGCCAGCAGCCCGAAGACAGGGGTCTTCACAGATACGCAGTATTTT. The chain joins TRBV5-1 to TRBJ2-3; TRBD1 aligns across 8 bases. Looked up from germline, CDR1 is SGHRS and CDR2 is YFSETQ. This CDR3 is built from 16 residues. With V trimmed by 4 bases and J by 2 bases, 9 bases remained unmatched.

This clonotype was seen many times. The CDR3 sequence is CASSLRQHNEQFF. The CDR3 coding sequence is TGTGCCAGCAGCTTAAGGCAGCACAATGAGCAGTTCTTC. The rearrangement uses TRBV7-3 and TRBJ2-1; D gene unclear. The CDR3 spans 13 residues. Germline V gene lookup returns CDR1 SGHTA and CDR2 FQGTGA. The V end lost 1 base, the J end lost 5 bases, and 6 bases lay between the germline ends.

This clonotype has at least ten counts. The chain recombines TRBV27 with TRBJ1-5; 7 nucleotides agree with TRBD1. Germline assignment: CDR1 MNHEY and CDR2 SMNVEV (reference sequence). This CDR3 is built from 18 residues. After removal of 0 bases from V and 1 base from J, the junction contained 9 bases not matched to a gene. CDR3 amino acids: CASSLSAPGGGSNQPQHF. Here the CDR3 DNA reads TGTGCCAGCAGTTTATCCGCCCCAGGGGGTGGGAGCAATCAGCCCCAGCATTTT.

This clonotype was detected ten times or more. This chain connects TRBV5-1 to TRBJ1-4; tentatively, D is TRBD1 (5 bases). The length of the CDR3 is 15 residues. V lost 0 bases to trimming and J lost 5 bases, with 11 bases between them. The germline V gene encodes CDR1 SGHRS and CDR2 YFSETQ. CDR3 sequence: CASSLEGTSNEKLFF. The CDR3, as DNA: TGCGCCAGCAGCTTGGAGGGGACCTCGAATGAAAAACTGTTTTTT.

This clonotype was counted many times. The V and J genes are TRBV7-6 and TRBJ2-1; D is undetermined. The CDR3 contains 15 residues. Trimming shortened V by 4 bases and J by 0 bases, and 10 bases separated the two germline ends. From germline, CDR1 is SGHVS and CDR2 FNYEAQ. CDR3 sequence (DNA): TGTGCCAGCAGCTCAGACGGAACCTCCTACAATGAGCAGTTCTTC. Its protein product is CASSSDGTSYNEQFF.

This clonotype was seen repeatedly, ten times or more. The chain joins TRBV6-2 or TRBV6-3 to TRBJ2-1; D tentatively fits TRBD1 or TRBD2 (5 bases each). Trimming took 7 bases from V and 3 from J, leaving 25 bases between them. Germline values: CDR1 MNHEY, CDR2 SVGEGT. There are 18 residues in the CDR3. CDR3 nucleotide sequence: TGTGCCAGCACGGGGCAGGCTTTTGGGACGGTCCTCTACAATGAGCAGTTCTTC. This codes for CASTGQAFGTVLYNEQFF.

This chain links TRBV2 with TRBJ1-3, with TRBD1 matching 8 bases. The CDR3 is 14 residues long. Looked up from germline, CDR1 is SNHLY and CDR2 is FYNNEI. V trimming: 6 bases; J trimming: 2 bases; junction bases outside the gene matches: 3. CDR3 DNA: TGTGCCAGCAGGGAGGGACAGGCTGGAAACACCATATATTTT. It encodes CASREGQAGNTIYF.

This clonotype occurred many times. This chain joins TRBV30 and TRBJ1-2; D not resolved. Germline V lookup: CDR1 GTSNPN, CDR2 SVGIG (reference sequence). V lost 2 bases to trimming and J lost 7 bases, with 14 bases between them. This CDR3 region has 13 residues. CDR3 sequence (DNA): TGTGCCTGGAGTCCAAACGATCTGCGTGGCTACACCTTC. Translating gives CAWSPNDLRGYTF.

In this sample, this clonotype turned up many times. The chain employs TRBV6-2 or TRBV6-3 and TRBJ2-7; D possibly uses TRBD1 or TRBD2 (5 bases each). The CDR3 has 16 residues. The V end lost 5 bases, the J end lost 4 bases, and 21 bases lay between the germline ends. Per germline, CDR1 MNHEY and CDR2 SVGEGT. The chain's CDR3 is CASSERVTGRNYEQYF. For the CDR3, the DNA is TGTGCCAGCAGTGAGAGGGTGACGGGGCGAAATTACGAGCAGTACTTC.

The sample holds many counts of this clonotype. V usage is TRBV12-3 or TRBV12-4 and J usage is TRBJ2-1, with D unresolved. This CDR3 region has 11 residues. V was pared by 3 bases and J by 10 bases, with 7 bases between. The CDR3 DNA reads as TGTGCCAGCAGTTTGATGGGCGAGCAGTTCTTC. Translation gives CASSLMGEQFF.

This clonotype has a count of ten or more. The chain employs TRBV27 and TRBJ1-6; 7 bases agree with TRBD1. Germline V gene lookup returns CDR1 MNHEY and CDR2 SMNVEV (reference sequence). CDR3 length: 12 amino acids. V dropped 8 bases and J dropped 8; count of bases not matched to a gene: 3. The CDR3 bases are TGTGCCAGCTGGGACAGCGATTCACCCCTCCACTTT. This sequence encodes CASWDSDSPLHF.

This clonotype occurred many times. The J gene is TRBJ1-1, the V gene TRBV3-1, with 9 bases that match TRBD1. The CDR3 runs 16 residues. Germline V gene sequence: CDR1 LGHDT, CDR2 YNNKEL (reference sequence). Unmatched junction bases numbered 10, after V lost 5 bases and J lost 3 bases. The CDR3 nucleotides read TGTGCCAGCAGCAAGAAACTGGGACAGGGAGACACTGAAGCTTTCTTT. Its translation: CASSKKLGQGDTEAFF.

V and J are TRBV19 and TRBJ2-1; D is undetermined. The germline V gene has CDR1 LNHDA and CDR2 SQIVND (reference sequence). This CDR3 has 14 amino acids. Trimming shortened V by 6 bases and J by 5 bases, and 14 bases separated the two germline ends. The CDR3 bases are TGTGCCAGTAGCTTCTCAGACGGAGACAATGAGCAGTTCTTC. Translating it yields CASSFSDGDNEQFF. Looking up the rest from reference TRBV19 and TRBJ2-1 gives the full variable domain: DGGITQSPKYLFRKEGQNVTLSCEQNLNHDAMYWYRQDPGQGLRLIYYSQIVNDFQKGDIAEGYSVSREKKESFPLTVTSAQKNPTAFYLCASSFSDGDNEQFFGPGTRLTVL.

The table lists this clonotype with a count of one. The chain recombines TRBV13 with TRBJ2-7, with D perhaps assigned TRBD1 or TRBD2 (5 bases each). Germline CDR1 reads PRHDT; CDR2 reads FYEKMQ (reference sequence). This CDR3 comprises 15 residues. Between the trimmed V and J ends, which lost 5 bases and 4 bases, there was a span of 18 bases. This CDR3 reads CASSGVGTRGYEQYF. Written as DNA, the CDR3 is TGTGCCAGCAGCGGGGTGGGGACCCGAGGGTACGAGCAGTACTTC.

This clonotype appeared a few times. CDR3 sequence reads: CSASLLNTEAFF. CDR3 in DNA: TGCAGTGCTAGTCTTTTGAACACTGAAGCTTTCTTT. This chain connects TRBV20-1 to TRBJ1-1; D uncertain. The V gene's germline CDR1 is DFQATT and CDR2 SNEGSKA (reference sequence). CDR3 length equals 12 residues. V was trimmed by 3 bases and J by 0 bases, leaving 5 bases between them.

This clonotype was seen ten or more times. The CDR3 loop is CSAMGLASYNEQFF. CDR3 DNA sequence: TGCAGTGCTATGGGACTAGCCTCCTACAATGAGCAGTTCTTC. The rearrangement links TRBV20-1 to TRBJ2-1; 9 bases map to TRBD2. The germline CDR1 and CDR2 sequences are DFQATT and SNEGSKA (reference sequence). The CDR3 totals 14 residues. V lost 4 bases to trimming and J lost 0 bases; unmatched junction nucleotides: 1.

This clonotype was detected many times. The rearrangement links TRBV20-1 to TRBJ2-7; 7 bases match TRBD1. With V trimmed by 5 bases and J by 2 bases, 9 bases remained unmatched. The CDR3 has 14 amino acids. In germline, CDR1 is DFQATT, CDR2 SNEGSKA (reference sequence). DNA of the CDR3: TGCAGTGCTCCTAAGGGGACAGAGACCTACGAGCAGTACTTC. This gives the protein CSAPKGTETYEQYF.

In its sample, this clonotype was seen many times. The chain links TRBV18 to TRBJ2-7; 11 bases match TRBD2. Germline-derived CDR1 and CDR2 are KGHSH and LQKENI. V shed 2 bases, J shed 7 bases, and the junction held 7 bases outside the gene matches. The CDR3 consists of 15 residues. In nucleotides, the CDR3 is TGTGCCAGCTCACCATCACTAGCGGGAGTGGGAGAGCAGTACTTC. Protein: CASSPSLAGVGEQYF.

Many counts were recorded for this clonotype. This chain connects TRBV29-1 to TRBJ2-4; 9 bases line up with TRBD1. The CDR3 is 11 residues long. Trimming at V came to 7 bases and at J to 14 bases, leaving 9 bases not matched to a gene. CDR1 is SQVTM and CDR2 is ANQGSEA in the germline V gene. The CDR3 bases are TGCAGCGGGGGGACGACAGGGGGAAAGTACTTC. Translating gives CSGGTTGGKYF.

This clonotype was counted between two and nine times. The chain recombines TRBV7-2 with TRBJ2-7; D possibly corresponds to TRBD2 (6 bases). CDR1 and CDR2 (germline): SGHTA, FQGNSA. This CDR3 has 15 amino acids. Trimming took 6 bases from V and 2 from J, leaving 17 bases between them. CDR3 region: CASRRPSGPTYEQYF. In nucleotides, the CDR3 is TGTGCCAGCAGACGACCCAGCGGGCCCACCTACGAGCAGTACTTC. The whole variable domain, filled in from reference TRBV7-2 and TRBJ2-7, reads GAGVSQSPSNKVTEKGKDVELRCDPISGHTALYWYRQSLGQGLEFLIYFQGNSAPDKSGLPSDRFSAERTGGSVSTLTIQRTQQEDSAVYLCASRRPSGPTYEQYFGPGTRLTVT.